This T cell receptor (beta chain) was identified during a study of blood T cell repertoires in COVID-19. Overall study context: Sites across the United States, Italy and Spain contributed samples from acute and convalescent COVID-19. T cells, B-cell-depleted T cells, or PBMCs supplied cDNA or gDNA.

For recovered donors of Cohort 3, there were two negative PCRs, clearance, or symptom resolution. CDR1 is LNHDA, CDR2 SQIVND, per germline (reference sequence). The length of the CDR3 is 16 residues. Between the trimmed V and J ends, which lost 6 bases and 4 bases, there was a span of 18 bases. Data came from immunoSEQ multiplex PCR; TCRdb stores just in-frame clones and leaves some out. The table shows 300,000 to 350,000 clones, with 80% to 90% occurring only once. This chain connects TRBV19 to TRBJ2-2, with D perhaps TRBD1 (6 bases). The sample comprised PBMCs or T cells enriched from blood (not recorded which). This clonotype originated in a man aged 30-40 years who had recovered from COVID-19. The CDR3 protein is CASRELQGRSTGELFF. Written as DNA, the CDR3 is TGTGCCAGTAGGGAACTACAGGGTCGTAGCACCGGGGAGCTGTTTTTT.